This T cell receptor (beta chain) was retrieved from a study of siplizumab effects on memory and regulatory T cells. The method was immunoSEQ multiplex PCR; TCRdb's version includes in-frame clones alone and lacks a portion of them. Among about 87,000 clones listed, 85% to 90% were seen once. The sequence derives from a human donor in good health. The specimen was CD4+ T cells sorted from blood.

The CDR3 DNA sequence: TGTGCCAGCAGTTTCCCATCAAAAGGGTATGGCTACACCTTC. Encoded protein: CASSFPSKGYGYTF. This rearrangement joins TRBV28 to TRBJ1-2; no reliable D call. Germline CDR1 MDHEN, CDR2 SYDVKM. The length of the CDR3 is 14 residues. The V and J ends lost 3 bases and 5 bases respectively, with 13 bases between them.